This T cell receptor (beta chain) was sequenced in a study of blood T cell repertoires in COVID-19. Ages ranged from about 18 to 100 years, with residence in around 24 US areas. In the source study's methods: The assay estimated nucleated cells by amplifying reference gene primers. Produced via immunoSEQ multiplex PCR; TCRdb's table is partial and in-frame only. Clone size and the V and J calls come from that table; the DNA yielded D and trimming. The profile covers 150,000 or so clones, with 85% to 90% appearing a single time and approximately 6.6% taken by the ten largest. With 2 bases clipped from V and 6 bases from J, the junction kept 12 bases outside the gene matches. The CDR3 contains 17 residues. The germline V gene has CDR1 MRHNA and CDR2 SNTAGT.

The receptor was isolated from a woman aged 50 to 65 who had recovered from COVID-19. The V and J genes are TRBV6-4 and TRBJ2-1; 8 nucleotides match TRBD2. The sample consisted of PBMCs or T cells enriched from blood (not recorded which). The CDR3 DNA reads as TGTGCCAGCAGTGACGGGGCTCTTTGGCGGGGGGTCAATGAGCAGTTCTTC. Its protein product is CASSDGALWRGVNEQFF.